The present T cell receptor (beta chain) was sequenced within a study of T cell repertoires and HLA-DP antigens. Study-level results: The CD4+ repertoire was not split into naive and memory.

Measured with immunoSEQ multiplex PCR; TCRdb has only the in-frame clones, and not every one. The sample lists roughly 120,000 clones; approximately 92% were seen once. Concerning this clone: Antigen unknown.

Negative selection yielded untouched CD4+ T cells of average 97.7% purity. The receptor was isolated from a woman younger than 35 in good health and CMV-seronegative. Source material: CD4+ T cells from PBMCs.

CDR3 sequence: CASSYGQGGKETQYF. DNA for the CDR3: TGTGCCAGCAGTTATGGACAGGGAGGGAAAGAGACCCAGTACTTC. The J gene is TRBJ2-5, the V gene TRBV6-5, with D maybe TRBD1 (8 bases). CDR1 and CDR2 (germline): MNHEY, SVGAGI. V lost 3 bases and J lost 3, with 14 bases in between. This CDR3 is built from 15 residues.